These 30 T cell receptor beta chains share one sample of origin, sequenced in a study of blood T cells in healthy people across ages. A second PCR, run for about 7 to 11 cycles, used a sample-barcoded 5' primer plus a J-beta primer mix. MiXCR was run by TCRdb on the 5' RACE reads, yielding one entry per CDR3 protein. The sample includes about 1.1 million distinct CDR3 sequences, around two fifths of them seen just once. Sequenced material: blood. The source of these receptors is a man in his late teens or twenties in good health.

V is TRBV20-1 and J is TRBJ1-2, with a tentative D call TRBD1 (6 bases). Germline assignment: CDR1 DFQATT and CDR2 SNEGSKA (reference sequence). V was shortened by 5 bases and J by 3 bases, with 10 bases between the two germline ends. The CDR3 runs to 12 residues. CDR3 in amino acids: CSALTGYYGYTF. CDR3 in DNA: TGCAGTGCTCTGACAGGCTACTATGGCTACACCTTC.

This clonotype appeared a few times. The V gene is TRBV20-1, the J gene TRBJ2-1; no clear D. The CDR3 extends over 12 amino acids. The germline CDR1 and CDR2 sequences are DFQATT and SNEGSKA (reference sequence). V was clipped by 6 bases and J by 6 bases, with 12 bases between them. The CDR3 region is CSATYGPNEQFF. In nucleotides, the CDR3 is TGCAGTGCCACGTACGGTCCCAATGAGCAGTTCTTC.

This clonotype has a handful of counts. V usage is TRBV6-5 and J usage is TRBJ1-2, with 7 bases identical to TRBD1. CDR3 size: 13 residues. Looked up from germline, CDR1 is MNHEY and CDR2 is SVGAGI. With V trimmed by 5 bases and J by 4 bases, 4 bases remained unmatched. The CDR3 is CASSATGSYGYTF. The CDR3 nucleotides are TGTGCCAGCAGTGCGACAGGGTCCTATGGCTACACCTTC.

The chain carries TRBV15 and TRBJ2-7; D is uncertain. Per germline, CDR1 LNHNV and CDR2 YYDKDF (reference sequence). The V gene lost 0 bases and the J gene lost 0 bases, with 12 bases spanning the gap. CDR3 length equals 16 residues. The CDR3 bases are TGTGCCACCAGCAGAGATCTCGGCGTATCCTCCTACGAGCAGTACTTC. Its translation is CATSRDLGVSSYEQYF.

On this clonotype: One end of the junction varies from germline; a read error may be responsible. The V gene is TRBV7-2, the J gene TRBJ2-3; D remains unclear. The CDR3 is 16 residues long. Per germline, CDR1 SGHTA and CDR2 FQGNSA. Written as DNA, the CDR3 is TGTGCCAGCGGCTTAATCTGGGAAGTCGGGACAGATACGCAGTATTTT. Translating it yields CASGLIWEVGTDTQYF.

The chain combines TRBV12-3 or TRBV12-4 with TRBJ2-3, with a possible D match to TRBD2 (5 bases). The length of the CDR3 is 12 residues. Deletions cut 8 bases from V and 6 bases from J, with 12 bases between. The CDR3 is CASRFSADTQYF. CDR3 DNA sequence: TGTGCCAGCCGATTTAGCGCCGATACGCAGTATTTT.

V and J are TRBV3-1 and TRBJ2-4; no definite D call. Judging by the DNA end, TRBJ2-7 fits better; the J call may be wrong. From germline, CDR1 is LGHDT and CDR2 YNNKEL (reference sequence). The CDR3 spans 12 residues. The CDR3 reads CASILISYEQYF. As DNA, the CDR3 is TGTGCCAGCATCCTAATATCCTACGAGCAGTACTTC.

The chain carries TRBV12-3 or TRBV12-4 and TRBJ2-1; 8 bases fit TRBD1. The CDR3 spans 15 residues. V shed 0 bases and J 9 bases; nucleotides not matched to a gene: 7. Written as DNA, the CDR3 is TGTGCCAGCAGTTTAGCAGGACAGGGAGAGTTTGAGCAGTTCTTC. It yields the protein CASSLAGQGEFEQFF.

The chain carries TRBV7-2 and TRBJ1-2, with 7 bases matching TRBD1. V shed 5 bases, J shed 1 base, and the junction held 7 bases outside the gene matches. Per germline, CDR1 SGHTA and CDR2 FQGNSA. CDR3 length: 15 residues. DNA of the CDR3: TGTGCCAGCAGCGCTCGGACAGGCGATAACTATGGCTACACCTTC. This sequence encodes CASSARTGDNYGYTF.

The V call is TRBV5-1, the J call TRBJ1-6; D gene ambiguous. V lost 0 bases to trimming and J lost 7 bases, with 14 bases between them. CDR1 is SGHRS, CDR2 YFSETQ, per germline. This CDR3 comprises 16 residues. The CDR3 sequence is CASSLAVGSRNSPLHF. The CDR3, as DNA: TGCGCCAGCAGCTTGGCCGTCGGCAGCCGGAATTCACCCCTCCACTTT.

In this sample, this clonotype turned up a few times. CDR3 DNA: TGCGCCAGCAGCGCCGGAATAGGGGGCTTAGCCAAAAACATTCAGTACTTC. Translation gives CASSAGIGGLAKNIQYF. This chain links TRBV4-3 with TRBJ2-4; 7 nucleotides align to TRBD1. Germline V CDR1 and CDR2: LGHNA, YSLEER. The CDR3 length is 17 residues. The V gene end was trimmed by 5 bases and the J gene end by 0 bases; junction bases not matched to a gene: 10.

The chain uses TRBV12-3 or TRBV12-4 and TRBJ1-2; TRBD1 aligns across 9 bases. J lost 4 bases, V lost 5 bases, and 5 bases had no gene match. This CDR3 contains 14 residues. DNA for the CDR3: TGTGCCAGCAGTGTGACGGACAGGGGCTATGGCTACACCTTC. Protein product: CASSVTDRGYGYTF.

This clonotype was seen a handful of times. This chain's CDR3 is CASSPRTGGSYEQYF. CDR3 coding DNA: TGTGCCAGCAGTCCCCGGACAGGGGGCTCCTACGAGCAGTACTTC. The chain recombines TRBV27 with TRBJ2-7; 10 bases match TRBD1. The CDR3 covers 15 residues. Germline V gene lookup returns CDR1 MNHEY and CDR2 SMNVEV (reference sequence). V shed 5 bases, J shed 0 bases, and the junction held 4 bases outside the gene matches.

This clonotype was seen a handful of times. CDR3 in amino acids: CSVGAGPNSPLHF. The DNA of the CDR3 is TGCAGCGTTGGGGCAGGCCCGAATTCACCCCTCCACTTT. The V and J genes are TRBV29-1 and TRBJ1-6; D remains unclear. CDR1 SQVTM and CDR2 ANQGSEA come from the germline V gene. The CDR3 runs to 13 residues. V was trimmed by 4 bases and J by 7 bases, leaving 11 bases between them.

The V and J genes are TRBV7-9 and TRBJ2-2; D ambiguous. V dropped 7 bases and J dropped 6 bases, with 18 bases sitting between them. Germline CDR1 SEHNR, CDR2 FQNEAQ (reference sequence). The CDR3 sequence is 15 residues long. The CDR3 reads CASIGGRGVSGELFF. DNA for the CDR3: TGTGCCAGCATCGGCGGACGAGGAGTATCCGGGGAGCTGTTTTTT.

CDR3 in DNA: TGCGCCAGCAGCCAAGAGCTGGACAGCTCCTATAATTCACCCCTCCACTTT. This gives the protein CASSQELDSSYNSPLHF. V is TRBV4-3 and J is TRBJ1-6; tentatively, D is TRBD1 (6 bases). Germline assignment: CDR1 LGHNA and CDR2 YSLEER. Between the trimmed V and J ends, which lost 0 bases and 0 bases, there was a span of 9 bases. CDR3 length: 17 amino acids.

Remarks on this clonotype: With a much larger clone just one base away, this may be a read error. This rearrangement joins TRBV28 to TRBJ2-1, with 7 bases identical to TRBD1. The CDR3 is 14 residues long. Germline-derived CDR1 and CDR2 are MDHEN and SYDVKM. J was trimmed by 7 bases and V by 6 bases; bases with no gene match: 9. The chain's CDR3 is CASRKMRGLNEQFF. CDR3 in DNA: TGTGCCAGCAGGAAAATGAGGGGGCTAAATGAGCAGTTCTTC.

A few counts support this clonotype. CDR3 sequence (DNA): TGTGCCAGCAGCTTAGTCACGGGACAGGGGGGGGAAAAACTGTTTTTT. Protein: CASSLVTGQGGEKLFF. This sequence joins TRBV7-2 and TRBJ1-4; 11 bases line up with TRBD1. This CDR3 comprises 16 residues. Losses at the gene ends were 1 base for V and 8 bases for J; bases not matched to a gene: 6. Germline V gene data show CDR1 as SGHTA and CDR2 as FQGNSA.

This chain links TRBV5-1 with TRBJ1-2; a weak D match, TRBD1 (6 bases). V was pared by 2 bases and J by 5 bases, with 16 bases between. The germline CDR1 and CDR2 sequences are SGHRS and YFSETQ. This CDR3 is built from 15 residues. CDR3: CASSFYPGQPYGYTF. The CDR3 bases are TGCGCCAGCAGCTTTTATCCGGGACAACCATATGGCTACACCTTC.

This clonotype was counted between two and nine times. The J gene is TRBJ2-5, the V gene TRBV5-1; D possibly matches TRBD1 or TRBD2 (5 bases each). The CDR3 loop spans 15 amino acids. Germline V CDR1 and CDR2: SGHRS, YFSETQ. Trimming stripped 3 bases from V and 5 bases from J, with 17 bases between. CDR3: CASSSLGTGVETQYF. DNA for the CDR3: TGCGCCAGCAGCTCTCTTGGGACCGGGGTGGAGACCCAGTACTTC.

CDR3 in amino acids: CASSLQQNYLAKNIQYF. The CDR3 bases are TGTGCCAGCAGCCTTCAACAGAATTACTTAGCCAAAAACATTCAGTACTTC. The chain couples TRBV3-1 to TRBJ2-4; D not certain. Germline V lookup: CDR1 LGHDT, CDR2 YNNKEL (reference sequence). The ends were cut back, 4 bases at V and 0 bases at J, with 16 bases in the middle. This CDR3 spans 17 amino acids.

V is TRBV7-6 and J is TRBJ1-1; D is possibly TRBD1 (5 bases). Germline lookup yields CDR1 SGHVS and CDR2 FNYEAQ. Trimming stripped 3 bases from V and 5 bases from J, with 10 bases between. There are 13 residues in the CDR3. The CDR3: CASSFTRETEAFF. The CDR3 nucleotides are TGTGCCAGCAGCTTTACCAGGGAGACTGAAGCTTTCTTT.

The chain links TRBV4-1 to TRBJ1-4, with 7 bases that match TRBD1. Germline assignment: CDR1 MGHRA and CDR2 YSYEKL. J lost 5 bases, V lost 7 bases, and 7 bases had no gene match. The CDR3 contains 14 residues. The CDR3 DNA sequence: TGCGCCAGCAAGGTGGGGACAGTCAATGAAAAACTGTTTTTT. As protein: CASKVGTVNEKLFF.

The CDR3, as DNA: TGTGCCAGCAGCTTGTGGGCAGACCCCAATCAGCCCCAGCATTTT. Encoded protein: CASSLWADPNQPQHF. V is TRBV5-5 and J is TRBJ1-5; D remains unclear. CDR3 length: 15 residues. Germline V gene data show CDR1 as SGHKS and CDR2 as YYEKEE (reference sequence). Trimming stripped 1 base from V and 3 bases from J, with 11 bases between.

This clonotype was seen a few times. V usage is TRBV10-2 and J usage is TRBJ1-2, with D possibly TRBD1 on 5 matching bases. V lost 8 bases and J lost 8, with 12 bases in between. There are 11 residues in the CDR3. The germline V gene encodes CDR1 WSHSY and CDR2 SAAADI. The CDR3 protein is CASEGIDGYTF. CDR3 bases: TGCGCCAGCGAGGGGATAGACGGCTACACCTTC.

V gene TRBV24-1 combines with J gene TRBJ1-5; D might be TRBD1 (5 bases). The CDR3 consists of 15 residues. Trimming took 3 bases from V and 4 from J, leaving 12 bases between them. Germline-derived CDR1 and CDR2 are KGHDR and SFDVKD. CDR3 bases: TGTGCCACCAGTGATGACTCAGGGAAAAATCAGCCCCAGCATTTT. Translating gives CATSDDSGKNQPQHF.

The chain carries TRBV14 and TRBJ1-2; D is ambiguous. The V end was cut by 0 bases, the J end by 2 bases, with 10 bases between. Germline V gene data show CDR1 as SGHDN and CDR2 as FVKESK. The CDR3 length is 15 residues. The CDR3 region has the DNA TGTGCCAGCAGCCAAGATGCCAGACCGAACTATGGCTACACCTTC. Protein product: CASSQDARPNYGYTF.

The chain combines TRBV6-6 with TRBJ1-1; a weak D match, TRBD1 (5 bases). The V and J ends lost 4 bases and 1 base respectively, with 16 bases between them. The CDR3 extends over 16 amino acids. CDR1 and CDR2 (germline): MNHNY, SVGAGI (reference sequence). The CDR3 DNA reads as TGTGCCAGCAGTTTACCTACAGGAGTCCAGAACACTGAAGCTTTCTTT. Residues: CASSLPTGVQNTEAFF.

The chain combines TRBV7-9 with TRBJ2-3; 10 nucleotides align to TRBD1. The germline CDR1 and CDR2 sequences are SEHNR and FQNEAQ (reference sequence). This CDR3 has 16 amino acids. J gave up 4 bases and V 5 bases, and 9 bases lay outside the gene matches. The CDR3, as DNA: TGTGCCAGCAGCCGTTTCGGACAGGGGGTACCAGATACGCAGTATTTT. The encoded protein is CASSRFGQGVPDTQYF.

This clonotype was seen a few times. The chain employs TRBV20-1 and TRBJ1-4; D not resolved. The CDR3 consists of 15 residues. Germline CDR1 DFQATT, CDR2 SNEGSKA (reference sequence). Trimming removed 0 bases at V and 4 bases at J, with 12 bases between. Here the CDR3 DNA reads TGCAGTGCTAGAGATTATTTGACAAGTAATGAAAAACTGTTTTTT. It translates to CSARDYLTSNEKLFF.